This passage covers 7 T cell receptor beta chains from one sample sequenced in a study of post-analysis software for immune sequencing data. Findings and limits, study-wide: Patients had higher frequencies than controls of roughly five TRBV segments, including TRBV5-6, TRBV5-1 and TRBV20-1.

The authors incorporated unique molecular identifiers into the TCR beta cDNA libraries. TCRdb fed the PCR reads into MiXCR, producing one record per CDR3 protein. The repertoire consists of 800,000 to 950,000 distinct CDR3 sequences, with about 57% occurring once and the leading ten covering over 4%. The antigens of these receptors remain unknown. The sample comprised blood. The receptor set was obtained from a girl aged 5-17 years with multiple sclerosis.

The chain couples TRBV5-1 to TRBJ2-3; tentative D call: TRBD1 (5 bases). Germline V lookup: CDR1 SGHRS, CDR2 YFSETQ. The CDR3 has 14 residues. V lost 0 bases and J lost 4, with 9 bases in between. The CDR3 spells CASSLGQPADTQYF. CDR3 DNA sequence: TGCGCCAGCAGCTTGGGACAGCCCGCAGATACGCAGTATTTT.

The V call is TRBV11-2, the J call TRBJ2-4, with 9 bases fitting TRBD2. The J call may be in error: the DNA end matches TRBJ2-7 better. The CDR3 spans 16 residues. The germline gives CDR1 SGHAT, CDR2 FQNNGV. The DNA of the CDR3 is TGTGCCAGCAACCTGGGGGTCAGCGGGGGGCTCTACGAGCAGTACTTC. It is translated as CASNLGVSGGLYEQYF.

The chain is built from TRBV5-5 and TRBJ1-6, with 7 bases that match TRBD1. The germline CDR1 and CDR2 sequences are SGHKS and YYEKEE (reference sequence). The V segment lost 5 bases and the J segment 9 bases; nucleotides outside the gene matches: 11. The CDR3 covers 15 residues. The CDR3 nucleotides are TGTGCCAGCAGTCCTACAGGGGAGCCTCGTTCACCCCTCCACTTT. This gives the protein CASSPTGEPRSPLHF.

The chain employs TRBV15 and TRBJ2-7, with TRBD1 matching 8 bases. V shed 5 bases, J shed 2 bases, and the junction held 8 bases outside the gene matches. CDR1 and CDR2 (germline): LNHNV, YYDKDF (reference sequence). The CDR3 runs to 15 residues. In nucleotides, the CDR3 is TGTGCCACCAGCGTTGGACAGGGAACCACCTACGAGCAGTACTTC. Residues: CATSVGQGTTYEQYF.

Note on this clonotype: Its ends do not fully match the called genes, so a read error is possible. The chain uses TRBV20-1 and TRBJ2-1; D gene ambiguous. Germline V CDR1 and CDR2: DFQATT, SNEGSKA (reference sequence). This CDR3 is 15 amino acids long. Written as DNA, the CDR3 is TGCAGTGCCAGAGCACGGGTCCTTTCCTACAATGAGCAGTTCTTC. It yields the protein CSARARVLSYNEQFF.

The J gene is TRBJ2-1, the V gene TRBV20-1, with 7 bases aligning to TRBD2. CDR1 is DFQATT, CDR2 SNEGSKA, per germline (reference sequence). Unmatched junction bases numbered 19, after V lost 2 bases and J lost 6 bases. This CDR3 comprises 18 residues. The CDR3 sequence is CSARRGAGSAGVPNEQFF. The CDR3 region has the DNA TGCAGTGCTAGAAGAGGGGCGGGAAGCGCGGGGGTACCCAATGAGCAGTTCTTC.

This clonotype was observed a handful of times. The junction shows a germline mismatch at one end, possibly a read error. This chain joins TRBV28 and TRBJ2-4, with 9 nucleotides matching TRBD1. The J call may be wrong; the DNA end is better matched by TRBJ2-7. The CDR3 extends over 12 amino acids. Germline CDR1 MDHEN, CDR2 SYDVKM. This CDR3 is CVSGQGAYEQYF. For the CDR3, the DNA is TGCGTCTCGGGACAGGGAGCCTACGAGCAGTACTTC.